This T cell receptor beta chain was captured in a study of T cell repertoires in cytomegalovirus infection. Study at large: Recently identified HLA-C-restricted CMV epitopes were among the peptides used. Public TCR beta signatures marked donors with CMV infection and the matching HLA. Study findings and constraints: CMV-specific TCR beta clonotypes restricted by HLA-C dominated the ex vivo response.

This CDR3 comprises 17 residues. In germline, CDR1 is MDHEN, CDR2 SYDVKM. V was pared by 4 bases and J by 4 bases, with 15 bases of the junction left unmatched. TCRdb fed the reads into MiXCR, producing one record per CDR3 protein. The table has 450,000 to 600,000 distinct CDR3 sequences, 25% to 35% seen once. A note on this clonotype: What it binds is unknown.

The source material was cultured PBMCs, sampled from culture after CMV antigen stimulation. The TCR was taken from a human donor in good health (CMV status not recorded). Some clones in this sample may be carry-over from other donors' samples. The chain has TRBV28 and TRBJ1-2; 7 positions agree with TRBD1. This CDR3 is CASSSSGTAQRSYGYTF. In DNA form, the CDR3 reads TGTGCCAGCAGTTCCTCCGGGACAGCCCAACGCTCCTATGGCTACACCTTC.